This T cell receptor beta chain stems from a study of T cells in Graves' hyperthyroidism and ophthalmopathy. Study results and limitations: Onset of ophthalmopathy came a median roughly 6 months after the model predicted it. Patients with ophthalmopathy were separated from those with stable hyperthyroidism by a 13 V-J model.

Amplification targeted TCR beta CDR3 regions from RNA transcripts. RT-PCR in the first round (using the HTBI primer set) targeted the TCR CDR3. TCRdb independently ran MiXCR on the multiplex PCR reads; one entry per CDR3 protein. The repertoire has over 250,000 distinct CDR3 sequences, less than 30% of them found once; the top ten carry 20% to 30%. Notes on this clonotype: Its antigen is undetermined.

Uncontrolled infections, other autoimmune diseases, pregnancy or lactation led to exclusion of patients. The blood sample was taken at first hyperthyroidism diagnosis, before any ophthalmopathy symptoms. This TCR came from a man in his forties or fifties with Graves' hyperthyroidism that later progressed to Graves' ophthalmopathy. Sequencing was carried out using blood.

The CDR3 sequence is CASTILGTGFTEAFF. The CDR3 DNA is TGTGCCAGCACCATCTTAGGGACAGGGTTCACTGAAGCTTTCTTT. The V gene is TRBV11-2, the J gene TRBJ1-1, with 9 bases that match TRBD1. The CDR3 contains 15 residues. The germline V gene encodes CDR1 SGHAT and CDR2 FQNNGV. V was clipped by 7 bases and J by 4 bases; unmatched bases: 10.